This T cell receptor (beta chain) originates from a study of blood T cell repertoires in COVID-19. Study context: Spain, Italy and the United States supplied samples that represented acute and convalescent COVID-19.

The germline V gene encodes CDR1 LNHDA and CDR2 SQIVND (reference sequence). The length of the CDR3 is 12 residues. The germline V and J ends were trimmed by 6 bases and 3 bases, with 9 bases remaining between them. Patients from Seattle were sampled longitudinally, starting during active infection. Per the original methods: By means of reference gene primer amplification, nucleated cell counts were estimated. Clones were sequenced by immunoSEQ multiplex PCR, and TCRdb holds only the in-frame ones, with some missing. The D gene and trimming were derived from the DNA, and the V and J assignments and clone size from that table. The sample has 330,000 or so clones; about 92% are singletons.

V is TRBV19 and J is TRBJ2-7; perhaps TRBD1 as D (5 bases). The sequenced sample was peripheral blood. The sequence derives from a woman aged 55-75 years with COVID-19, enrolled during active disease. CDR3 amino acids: CASRDKIYEQYF. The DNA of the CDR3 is TGTGCCAGTAGGGACAAGATCTACGAGCAGTACTTC. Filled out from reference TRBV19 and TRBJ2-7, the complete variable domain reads DGGITQSPKYLFRKEGQNVTLSCEQNLNHDAMYWYRQDPGQGLRLIYYSQIVNDFQKGDIAEGYSVSREKKESFPLTVTSAQKNPTAFYLCASRDKIYEQYFGPGTRLTVT.